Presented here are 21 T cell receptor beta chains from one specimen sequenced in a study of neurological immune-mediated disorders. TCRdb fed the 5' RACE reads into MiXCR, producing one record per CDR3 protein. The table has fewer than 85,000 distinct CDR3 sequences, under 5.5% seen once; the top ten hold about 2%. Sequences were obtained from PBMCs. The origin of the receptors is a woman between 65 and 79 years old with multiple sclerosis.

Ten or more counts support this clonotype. CDR3 sequence reads: CASSSGFYEQYF. The CDR3 DNA reads TGTGCCAGCAGCTCTGGATTCTACGAGCAGTACTTC. The chain recombines TRBV7-2 with TRBJ2-7; no firm D call. V lost 4 bases, J lost 3 bases, and 7 bases lay in between. CDR1 is SGHTA and CDR2 is FQGNSA in the germline V gene. The CDR3 length is 12 residues.

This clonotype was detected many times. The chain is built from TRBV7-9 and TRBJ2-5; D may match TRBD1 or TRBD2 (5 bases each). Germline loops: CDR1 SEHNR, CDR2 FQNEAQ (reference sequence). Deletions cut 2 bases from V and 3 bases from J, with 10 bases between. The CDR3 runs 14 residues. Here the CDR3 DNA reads TGTGCCAGCAGCTTACGAGGGGCCGAAGAGACCCAGTACTTC. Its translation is CASSLRGAEETQYF.

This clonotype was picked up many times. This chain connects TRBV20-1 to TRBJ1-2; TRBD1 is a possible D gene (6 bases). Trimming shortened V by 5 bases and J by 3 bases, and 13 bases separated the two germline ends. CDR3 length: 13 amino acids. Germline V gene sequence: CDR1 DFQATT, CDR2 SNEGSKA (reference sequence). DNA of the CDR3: TGCAGTGCTTTTACAGGGACCGACTATGGCTACACCTTC. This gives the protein CSAFTGTDYGYTF.

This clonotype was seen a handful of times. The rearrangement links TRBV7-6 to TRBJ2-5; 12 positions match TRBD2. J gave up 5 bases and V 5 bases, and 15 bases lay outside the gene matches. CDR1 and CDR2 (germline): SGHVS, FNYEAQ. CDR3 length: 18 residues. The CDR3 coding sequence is TGTGCCAGCAGCCCCCGGACAGGCAGGACTAGCGGGAAGGAGACCCAGTACTTC. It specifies CASSPRTGRTSGKETQYF.

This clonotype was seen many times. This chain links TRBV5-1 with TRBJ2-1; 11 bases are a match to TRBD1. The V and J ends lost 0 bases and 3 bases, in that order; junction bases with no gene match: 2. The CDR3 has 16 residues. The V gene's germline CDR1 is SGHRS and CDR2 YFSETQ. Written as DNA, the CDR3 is TGCGCCAGCAGCTTGGGGACAGGGGGCGACTACAATGAGCAGTTCTTC. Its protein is CASSLGTGGDYNEQFF.

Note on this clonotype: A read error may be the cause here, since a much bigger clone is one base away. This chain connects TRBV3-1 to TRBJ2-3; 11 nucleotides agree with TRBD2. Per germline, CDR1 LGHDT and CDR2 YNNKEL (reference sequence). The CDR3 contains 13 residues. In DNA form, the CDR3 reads TGTGCCAGCGGAACTAGCGGGAGAAATACGAAGTATTTT. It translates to CASGTSGRNTKYF.

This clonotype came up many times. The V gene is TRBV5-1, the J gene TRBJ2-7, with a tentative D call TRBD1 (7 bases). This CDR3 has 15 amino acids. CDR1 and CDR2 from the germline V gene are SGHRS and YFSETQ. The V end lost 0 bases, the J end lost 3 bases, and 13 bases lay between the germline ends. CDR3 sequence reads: CASSLGGQGGYEQYF. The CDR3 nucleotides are TGCGCCAGCAGCTTGGGTGGTCAGGGGGGCTACGAGCAGTACTTC.

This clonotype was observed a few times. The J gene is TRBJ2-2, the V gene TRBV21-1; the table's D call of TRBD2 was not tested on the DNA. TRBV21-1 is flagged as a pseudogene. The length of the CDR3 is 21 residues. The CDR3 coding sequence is TGTGCCAGCAGCAAATCCGTTTGGTGCCCCGCACGGGACTCTTGCACCGGGGAGCTGTTTTTT. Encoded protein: CASSKSVWCPARDSCTGELFF.

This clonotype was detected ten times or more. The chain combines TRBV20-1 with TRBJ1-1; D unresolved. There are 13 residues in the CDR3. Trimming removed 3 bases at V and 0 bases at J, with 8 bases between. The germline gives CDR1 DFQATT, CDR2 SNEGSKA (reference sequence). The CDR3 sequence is CSARGRLNTEAFF. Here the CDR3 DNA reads TGCAGTGCTAGGGGTAGGCTGAACACTGAAGCTTTCTTT.

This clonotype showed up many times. The CDR3 region has the DNA TGTGCCAGCAGCTCGGGGACTAGCGGGAAGAACACAGATACGCAGTATTTT. Translation: CASSSGTSGKNTDTQYF. V and J are TRBV7-9 and TRBJ2-3; 13 bases map to TRBD2. The trim removed 4 bases at V and 2 bases at J, leaving 6 bases unmatched. Germline CDR1 is SEHNR and CDR2 is FQNEAQ (reference sequence). This CDR3 comprises 17 residues.

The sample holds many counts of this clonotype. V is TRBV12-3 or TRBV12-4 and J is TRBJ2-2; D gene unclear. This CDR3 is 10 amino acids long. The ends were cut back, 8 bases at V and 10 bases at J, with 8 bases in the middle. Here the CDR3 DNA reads TGTGCCAGCGGGGTTGCGGAGCTGTTTTTT. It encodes CASGVAELFF.

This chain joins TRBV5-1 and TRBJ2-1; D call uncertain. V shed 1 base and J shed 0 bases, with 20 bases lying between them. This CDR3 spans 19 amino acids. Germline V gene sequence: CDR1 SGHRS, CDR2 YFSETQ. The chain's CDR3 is CASSLRVWTDVISYNEQFF. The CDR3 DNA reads TGCGCCAGCAGCTTGAGGGTCTGGACGGACGTTATCTCCTACAATGAGCAGTTCTTC.

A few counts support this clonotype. For the CDR3, the DNA is TGTGCCACCAGTGGGGCAGGCGAGACCCAGTACTTC. This encodes CATSGAGETQYF. This sequence joins TRBV24-1 and TRBJ2-5; no reliable D call. From germline, CDR1 is KGHDR and CDR2 SFDVKD. V lost 5 bases and J lost 5, with 8 bases in between. The CDR3 is 12 residues long.

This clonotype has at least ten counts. The CDR3 region is CASSPPLPYRAIEQFF. The DNA for the CDR3 is TGTGCCAGCAGTCCCCCCCTGCCCTACCGGGCAATCGAGCAGTTCTTC. The chain has TRBV6-5 and TRBJ2-1; D is ambiguous. The V end lost 5 bases, the J end lost 10 bases, and 24 bases lay between the germline ends. The length of the CDR3 is 16 residues. The germline gives CDR1 MNHEY, CDR2 SVGAGI.

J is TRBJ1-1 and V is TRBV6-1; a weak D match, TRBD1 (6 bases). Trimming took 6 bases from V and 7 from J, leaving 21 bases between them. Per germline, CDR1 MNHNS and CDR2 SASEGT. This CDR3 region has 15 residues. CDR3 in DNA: TGTGCCAGCAGATCTACAGGGAGGCCCCTCGGTGAAGCTTTCTTT. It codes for CASRSTGRPLGEAFF.

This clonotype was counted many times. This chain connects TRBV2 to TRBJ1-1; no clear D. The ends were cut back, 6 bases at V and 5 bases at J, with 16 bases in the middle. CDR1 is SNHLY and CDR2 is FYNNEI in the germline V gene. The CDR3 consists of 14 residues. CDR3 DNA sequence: TGTGCCAGCAGGTTTGTGGGAGGGTCTACTGAAGCTTTCTTT. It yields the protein CASRFVGGSTEAFF.

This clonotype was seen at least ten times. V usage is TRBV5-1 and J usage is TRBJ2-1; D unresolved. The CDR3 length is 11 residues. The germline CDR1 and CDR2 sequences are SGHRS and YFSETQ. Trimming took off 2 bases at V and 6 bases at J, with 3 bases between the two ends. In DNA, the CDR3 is TGCGCCAGCAGCTTTTCCAATGAGCAGTTCTTC. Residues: CASSFSNEQFF.

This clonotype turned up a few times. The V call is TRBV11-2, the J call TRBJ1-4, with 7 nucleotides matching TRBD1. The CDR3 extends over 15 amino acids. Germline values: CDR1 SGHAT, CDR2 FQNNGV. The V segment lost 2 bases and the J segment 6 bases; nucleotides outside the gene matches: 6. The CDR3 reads CASSLWGGTDEKLFF. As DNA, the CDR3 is TGTGCCAGCAGCTTATGGGGAGGGACAGATGAAAAACTGTTTTTT.

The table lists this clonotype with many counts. The CDR3 loop is CSAGETGYNSPLHF. The CDR3 DNA sequence: TGCAGTGCCGGAGAGACAGGGTATAATTCACCCCTCCACTTT. The chain links TRBV20-1 to TRBJ1-6; 7 nucleotides align to TRBD1. The CDR3 is 14 residues long. Germline CDR1 DFQATT, CDR2 SNEGSKA (reference sequence). J lost 4 bases, V lost 6 bases, and 6 bases had no gene match.

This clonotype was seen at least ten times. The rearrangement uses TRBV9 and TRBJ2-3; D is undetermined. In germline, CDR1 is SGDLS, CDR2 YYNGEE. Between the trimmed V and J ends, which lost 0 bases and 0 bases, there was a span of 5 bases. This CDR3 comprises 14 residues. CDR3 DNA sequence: TGTGCCAGCAGCGTAGGCCTGAGCACAGATACGCAGTATTTT. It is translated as CASSVGLSTDTQYF.

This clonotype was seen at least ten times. The CDR3 protein is CASSPGLVEPGELFF. In DNA form, the CDR3 reads TGTGCCAGCAGCCCAGGACTAGTTGAACCCGGGGAGCTGTTTTTT. The genes are TRBV7-2 and TRBJ2-2; 7 bases fit TRBD2. The V gene's germline CDR1 is SGHTA and CDR2 FQGNSA. V lost 5 bases and J lost 6; bases outside the gene matches: 9. The length of the CDR3 is 15 residues.